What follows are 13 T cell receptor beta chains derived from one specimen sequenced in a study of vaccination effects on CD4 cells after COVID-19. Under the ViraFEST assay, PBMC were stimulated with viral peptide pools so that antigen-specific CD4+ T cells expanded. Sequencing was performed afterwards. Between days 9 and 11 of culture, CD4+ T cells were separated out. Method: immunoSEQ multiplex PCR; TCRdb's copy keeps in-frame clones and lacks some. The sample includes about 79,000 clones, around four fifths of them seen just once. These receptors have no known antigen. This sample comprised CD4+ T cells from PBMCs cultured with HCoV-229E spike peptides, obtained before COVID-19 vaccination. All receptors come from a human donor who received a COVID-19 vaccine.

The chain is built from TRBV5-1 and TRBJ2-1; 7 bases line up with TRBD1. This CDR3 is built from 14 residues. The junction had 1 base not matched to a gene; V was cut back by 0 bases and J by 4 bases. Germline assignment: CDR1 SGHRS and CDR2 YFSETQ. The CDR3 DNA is TGCGCCAGCAGCTTGGGGGACAGTTACAATGAGCAGTTCTTC. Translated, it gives CASSLGDSYNEQFF.

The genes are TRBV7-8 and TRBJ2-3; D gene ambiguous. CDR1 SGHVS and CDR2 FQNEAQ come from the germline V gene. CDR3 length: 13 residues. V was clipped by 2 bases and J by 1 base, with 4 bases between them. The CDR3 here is CASSLPGTDTQYF. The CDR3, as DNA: TGTGCCAGCAGCTTACCGGGCACAGATACGCAGTATTTT.

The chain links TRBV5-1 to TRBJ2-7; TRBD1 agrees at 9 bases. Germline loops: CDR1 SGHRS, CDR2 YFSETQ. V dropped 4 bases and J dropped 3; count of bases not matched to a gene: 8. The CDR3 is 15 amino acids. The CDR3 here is CASSMGQGTNYEQYV. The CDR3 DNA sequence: TGCGCCAGCAGCATGGGACAGGGTACTAACTACGAGCAGTACGTC.

The CDR3 here is CASSYGGSHEKLFF. CDR3 nucleotides: TGTGCCAGCAGTTACGGAGGGAGCCATGAAAAACTGTTTTTT. This rearrangement joins TRBV6-5 to TRBJ1-4; no reliable D call. Trimming shortened V by 2 bases and J by 6 bases, and 10 bases separated the two germline ends. From germline, CDR1 is MNHEY and CDR2 SVGAGI. This CDR3 is 14 amino acids long.

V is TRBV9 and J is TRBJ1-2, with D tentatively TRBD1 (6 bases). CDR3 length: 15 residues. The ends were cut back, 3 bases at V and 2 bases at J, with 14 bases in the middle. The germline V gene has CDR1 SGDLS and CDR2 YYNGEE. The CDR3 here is CASSEGGVLNYGYTF. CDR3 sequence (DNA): TGTGCCAGCAGCGAGGGGGGGGTTCTGAACTATGGCTACACCTTC.

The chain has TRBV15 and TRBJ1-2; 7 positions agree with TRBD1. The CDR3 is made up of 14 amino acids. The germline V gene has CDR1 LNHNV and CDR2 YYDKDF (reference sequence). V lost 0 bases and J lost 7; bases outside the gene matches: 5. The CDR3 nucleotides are TGTGCCACCAGCAGAGATCGACAGGGTATTGGCTACACCTTC. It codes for CATSRDRQGIGYTF.

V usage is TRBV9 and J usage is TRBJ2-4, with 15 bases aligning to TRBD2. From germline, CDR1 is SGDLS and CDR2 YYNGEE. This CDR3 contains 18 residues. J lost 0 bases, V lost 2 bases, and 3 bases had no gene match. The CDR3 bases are TGTGCCAGCAGCGTTGGACTAGCGGGGGGGCTAGCCAAAAACATTCAGTACTTC. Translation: CASSVGLAGGLAKNIQYF.

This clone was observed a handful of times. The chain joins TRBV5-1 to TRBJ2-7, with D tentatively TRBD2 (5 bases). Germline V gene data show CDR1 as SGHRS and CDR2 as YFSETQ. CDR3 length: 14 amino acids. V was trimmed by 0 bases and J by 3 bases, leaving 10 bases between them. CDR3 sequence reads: CASSLGGLRYEQYV. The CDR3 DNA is TGCGCCAGCAGCTTGGGAGGGCTTCGCTACGAGCAGTACGTC.

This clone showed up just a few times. In nucleotides, the CDR3 is TGTGCCAGCAGCCAACGGACAGGGGAAAAACTGTTTTTT. Amino acids: CASSQRTGEKLFF. This rearrangement joins TRBV14 to TRBJ1-4, with 8 bases that match TRBD1. Germline values: CDR1 SGHDN, CDR2 FVKESK. There are 13 residues in the CDR3. V shed 2 bases and J 8 bases; nucleotides not matched to a gene: 1.

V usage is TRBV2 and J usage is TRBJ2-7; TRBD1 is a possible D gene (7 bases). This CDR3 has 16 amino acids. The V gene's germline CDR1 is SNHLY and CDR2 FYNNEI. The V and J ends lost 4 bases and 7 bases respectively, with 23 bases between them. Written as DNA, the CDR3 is TGTGCCAGCAGTGGGAGAGAGGGACAGATGGCGGGGGAGCAGTACGTC. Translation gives CASSGREGQMAGEQYV.

The CDR3 region is CASSLAAGGTNEKLFF. For the CDR3, the DNA is TGCGCCAGCAGCTTGGCGGCAGGGGGAACTAATGAAAAACTGTTTTTT. The chain combines TRBV5-1 with TRBJ1-4; 7 positions agree with TRBD1. Germline V gives CDR1 SGHRS, CDR2 YFSETQ. The CDR3 loop spans 16 amino acids. Losses at the gene ends were 0 bases for V and 1 base for J; bases not matched to a gene: 3.

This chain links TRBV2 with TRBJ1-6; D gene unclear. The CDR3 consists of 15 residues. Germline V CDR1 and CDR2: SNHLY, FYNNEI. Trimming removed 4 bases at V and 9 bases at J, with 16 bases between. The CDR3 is CASSALDLSGSPLHF. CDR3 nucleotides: TGTGCCAGCAGTGCCCTAGATCTTTCGGGTTCACCCCTCCACTTT.

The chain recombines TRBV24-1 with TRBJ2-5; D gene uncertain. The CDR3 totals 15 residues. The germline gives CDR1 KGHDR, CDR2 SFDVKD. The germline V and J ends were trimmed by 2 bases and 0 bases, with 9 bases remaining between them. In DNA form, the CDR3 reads TGTGCCACCAGTGATTGGGTACAAAACCAAGAGACCCAGTACTTC. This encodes CATSDWVQNQETQYF.